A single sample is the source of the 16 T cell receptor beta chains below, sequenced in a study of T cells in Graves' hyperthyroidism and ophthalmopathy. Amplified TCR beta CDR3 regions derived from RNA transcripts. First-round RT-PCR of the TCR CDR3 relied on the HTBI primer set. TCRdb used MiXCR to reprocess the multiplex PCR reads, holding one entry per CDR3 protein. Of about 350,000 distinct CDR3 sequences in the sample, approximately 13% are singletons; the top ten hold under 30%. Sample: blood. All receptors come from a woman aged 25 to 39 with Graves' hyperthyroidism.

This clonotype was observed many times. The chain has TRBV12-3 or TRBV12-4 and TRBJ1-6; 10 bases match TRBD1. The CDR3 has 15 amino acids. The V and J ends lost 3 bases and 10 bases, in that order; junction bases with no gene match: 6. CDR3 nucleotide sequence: TGTGCCAGCAGTTTTGGGACAGGGGCAGGATCACCCCTCCACTTT. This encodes CASSFGTGAGSPLHF.

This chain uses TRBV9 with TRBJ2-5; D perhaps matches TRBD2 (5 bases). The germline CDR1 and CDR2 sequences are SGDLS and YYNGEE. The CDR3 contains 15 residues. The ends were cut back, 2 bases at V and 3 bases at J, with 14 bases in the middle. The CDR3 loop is CASSVDPGSEETQYF. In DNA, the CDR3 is TGTGCCAGCAGCGTTGACCCGGGATCGGAAGAGACCCAGTACTTC.

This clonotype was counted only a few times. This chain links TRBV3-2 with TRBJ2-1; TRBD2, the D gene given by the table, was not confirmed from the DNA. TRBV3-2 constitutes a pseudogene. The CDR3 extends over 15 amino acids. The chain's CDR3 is CASSPIRILANEQFF. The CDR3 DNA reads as TGTGCCAGCAGCCCTATACGAATACTAGCGAATGAGCAGTTCTTC.

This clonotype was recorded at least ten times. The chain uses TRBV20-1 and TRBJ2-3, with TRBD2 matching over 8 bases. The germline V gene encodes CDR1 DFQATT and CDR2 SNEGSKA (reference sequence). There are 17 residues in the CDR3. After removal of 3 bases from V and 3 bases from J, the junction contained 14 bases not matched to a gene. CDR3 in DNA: TGCAGTGCTAGTTCAGAGGCGGGACTAGTGAGGACAGATACGCAGTATTTT. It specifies CSASSEAGLVRTDTQYF.

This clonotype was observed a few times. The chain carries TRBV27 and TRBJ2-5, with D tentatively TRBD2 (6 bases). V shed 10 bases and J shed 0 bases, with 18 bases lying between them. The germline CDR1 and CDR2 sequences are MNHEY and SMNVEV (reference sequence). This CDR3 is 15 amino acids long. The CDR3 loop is CATKPGLLYQETQYF. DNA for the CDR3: TGTGCCACAAAACCGGGACTCCTCTACCAAGAGACCCAGTACTTC.

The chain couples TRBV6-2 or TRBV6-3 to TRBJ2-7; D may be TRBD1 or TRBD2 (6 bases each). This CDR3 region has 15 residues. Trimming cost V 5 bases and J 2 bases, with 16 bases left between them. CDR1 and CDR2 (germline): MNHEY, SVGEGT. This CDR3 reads CASSNPAGGTYEQYF. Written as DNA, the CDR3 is TGTGCCAGCAGTAACCCCGCCGGGGGCACCTACGAGCAGTACTTC.

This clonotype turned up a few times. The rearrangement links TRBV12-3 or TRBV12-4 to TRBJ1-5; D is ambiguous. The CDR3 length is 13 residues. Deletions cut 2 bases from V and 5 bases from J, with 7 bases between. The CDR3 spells CASSLRADQPQHF. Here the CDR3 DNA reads TGTGCCAGCAGTTTAAGGGCTGATCAGCCCCAGCATTTT.

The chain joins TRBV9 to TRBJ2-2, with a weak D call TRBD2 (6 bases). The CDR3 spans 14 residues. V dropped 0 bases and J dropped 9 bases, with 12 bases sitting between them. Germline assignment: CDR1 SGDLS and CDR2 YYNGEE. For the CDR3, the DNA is TGTGCCAGCAGCGTAGCCCCCGCGGGGCGGGAGCTGTTTTTT. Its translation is CASSVAPAGRELFF. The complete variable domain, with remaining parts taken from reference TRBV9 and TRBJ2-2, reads DSGVTQTPKHLITATGQRVTLRCSPRSGDLSVYWYQQSLDQGLQFLIQYYNGEERAKGNILERFSAQQFPDLHSELNLSSLELGDSALYFCASSVAPAGRELFFGEGSRLTVL.

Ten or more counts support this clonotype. The CDR3 DNA reads TGTGCCAGCAGTGGGTCCCCTGGACAGGGCTACAATCAGCCCCAGCATTTT. Encoded protein: CASSGSPGQGYNQPQHF. V is TRBV6-1 and J is TRBJ1-5; 8 bases are shared with TRBD1. Germline assignment: CDR1 MNHNS and CDR2 SASEGT. The V gene end was trimmed by 4 bases and the J gene end by 3 bases; junction bases not matched to a gene: 11. This CDR3 is built from 17 residues.

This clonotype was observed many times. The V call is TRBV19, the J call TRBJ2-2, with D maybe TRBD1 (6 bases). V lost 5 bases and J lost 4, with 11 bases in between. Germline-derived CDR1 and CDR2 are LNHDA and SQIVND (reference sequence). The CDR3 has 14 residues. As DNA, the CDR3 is TGTGCCAGTAGTCGACAGGCGTCCACCGGGGAGCTGTTTTTT. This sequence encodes CASSRQASTGELFF.

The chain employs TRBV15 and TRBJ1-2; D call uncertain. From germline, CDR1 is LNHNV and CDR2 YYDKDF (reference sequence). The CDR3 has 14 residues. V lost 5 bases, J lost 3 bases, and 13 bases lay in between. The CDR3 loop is CATSPVRVDYGYTF. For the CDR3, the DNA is TGTGCCACCAGCCCGGTGAGGGTGGACTATGGCTACACCTTC. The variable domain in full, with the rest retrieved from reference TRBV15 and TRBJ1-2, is DAMVIQNPRYQVTQFGKPVTLSCSQTLNHNVMYWYQQKSSQAPKLLFHYYDKDFNNEADTPDNFQSRRPNTSFCFLDIRSPGLGDTAMYLCATSPVRVDYGYTFGSGTRLTVV.

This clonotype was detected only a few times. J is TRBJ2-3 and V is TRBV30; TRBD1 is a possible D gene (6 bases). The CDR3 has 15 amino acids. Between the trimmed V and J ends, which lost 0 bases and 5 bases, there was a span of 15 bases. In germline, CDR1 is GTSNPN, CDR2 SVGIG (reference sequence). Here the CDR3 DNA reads TGTGCCTGGAGTGTACTCTGGCAGGGGAGAGATACGCAGTATTTT. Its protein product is CAWSVLWQGRDTQYF. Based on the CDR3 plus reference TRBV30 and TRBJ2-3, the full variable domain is SQTIHQWPATLVQPVGSPLSLECTVEGTSNPNLYWYRQAAGRGLQLLFYSVGIGQISSEVPQNLSASRPQDRQFILSSKKLLLSDSGFYLCAWSVLWQGRDTQYFGPGTRLTVL.

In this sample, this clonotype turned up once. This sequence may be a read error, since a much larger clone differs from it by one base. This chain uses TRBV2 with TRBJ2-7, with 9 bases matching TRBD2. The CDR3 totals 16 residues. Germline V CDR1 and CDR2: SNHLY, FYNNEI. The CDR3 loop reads CASSVPIAGATYEQDF. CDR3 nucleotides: TGTGCCAGCAGTGTCCCTATAGCGGGAGCGACCTACGAGCAGGACTTC.

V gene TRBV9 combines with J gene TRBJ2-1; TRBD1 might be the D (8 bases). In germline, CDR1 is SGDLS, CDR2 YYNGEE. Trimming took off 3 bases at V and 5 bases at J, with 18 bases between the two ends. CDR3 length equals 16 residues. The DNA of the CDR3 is TGTGCCAGCAGCGCCAGGGGGCGGGAGCCCAACAATGAGCAGTTCTTC. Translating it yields CASSARGREPNNEQFF.

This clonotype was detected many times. The CDR3 sequence: CASSSRDRRGTGNEQFF. The CDR3 nucleotides read TGTGCCAGCAGTTCCAGGGATCGGAGAGGGACCGGCAATGAGCAGTTCTTC. The V call is TRBV28, the J call TRBJ2-1, with D tentatively TRBD1 or TRBD2 (5 bases each). This CDR3 is 17 amino acids long. The V end was cut by 4 bases, the J end by 6 bases, with 22 bases between. CDR1 and CDR2 from the germline V gene are MDHEN and SYDVKM.

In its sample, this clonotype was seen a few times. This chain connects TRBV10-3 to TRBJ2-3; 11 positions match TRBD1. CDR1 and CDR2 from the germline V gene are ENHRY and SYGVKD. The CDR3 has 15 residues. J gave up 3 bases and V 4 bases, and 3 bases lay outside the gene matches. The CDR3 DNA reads TGTGCCATCAGTGGGACAGGGGGCTTTACAGATACGCAGTATTTT. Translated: CAISGTGGFTDTQYF.